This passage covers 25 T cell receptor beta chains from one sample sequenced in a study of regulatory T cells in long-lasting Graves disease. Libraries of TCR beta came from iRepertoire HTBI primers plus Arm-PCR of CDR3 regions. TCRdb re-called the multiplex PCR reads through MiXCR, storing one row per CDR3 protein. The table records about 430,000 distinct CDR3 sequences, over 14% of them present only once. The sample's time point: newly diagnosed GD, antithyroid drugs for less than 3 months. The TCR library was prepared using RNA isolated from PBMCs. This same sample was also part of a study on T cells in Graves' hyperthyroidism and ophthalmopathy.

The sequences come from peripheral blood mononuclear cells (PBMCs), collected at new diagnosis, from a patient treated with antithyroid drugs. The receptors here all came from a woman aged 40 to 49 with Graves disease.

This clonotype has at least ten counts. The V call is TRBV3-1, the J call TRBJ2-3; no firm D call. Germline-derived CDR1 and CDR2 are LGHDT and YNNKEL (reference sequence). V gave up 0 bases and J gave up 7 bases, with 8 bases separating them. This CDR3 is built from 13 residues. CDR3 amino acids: CASSQDLQNTQYF. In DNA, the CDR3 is TGTGCCAGCAGCCAAGATTTGCAGAATACGCAGTATTTT.

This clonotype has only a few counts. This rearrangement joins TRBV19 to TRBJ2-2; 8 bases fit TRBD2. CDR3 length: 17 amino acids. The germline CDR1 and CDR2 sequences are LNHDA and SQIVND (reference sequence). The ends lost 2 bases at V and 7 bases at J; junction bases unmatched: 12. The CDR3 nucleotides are TGTGCCAGTAGTATAAGAGATAAGCGGGAGACGGGCGGGGAGCTGTTTTTT. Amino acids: CASSIRDKRETGGELFF.

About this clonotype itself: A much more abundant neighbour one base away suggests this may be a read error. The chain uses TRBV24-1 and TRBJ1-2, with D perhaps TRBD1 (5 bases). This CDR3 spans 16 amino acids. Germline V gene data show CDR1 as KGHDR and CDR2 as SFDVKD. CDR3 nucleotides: TGTGTCACCCAGGGCGGCCGAAACAATGAAAACTATGGCTACACCTTC. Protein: CVTQGGRNNENYGYTF.

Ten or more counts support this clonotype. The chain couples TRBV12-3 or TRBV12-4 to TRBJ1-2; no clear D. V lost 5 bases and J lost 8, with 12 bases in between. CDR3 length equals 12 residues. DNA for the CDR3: TGTGCCAGCAGTCTAGACCTGGAGGGCTACACCTTC. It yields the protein CASSLDLEGYTF.

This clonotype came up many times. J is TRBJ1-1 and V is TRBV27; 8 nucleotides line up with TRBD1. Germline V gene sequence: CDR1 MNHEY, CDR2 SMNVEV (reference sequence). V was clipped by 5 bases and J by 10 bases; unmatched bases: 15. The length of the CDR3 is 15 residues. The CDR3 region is CASSPYAGQGLGAFF. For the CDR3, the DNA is TGTGCCAGCAGTCCCTACGCCGGACAGGGTCTGGGAGCTTTCTTT.

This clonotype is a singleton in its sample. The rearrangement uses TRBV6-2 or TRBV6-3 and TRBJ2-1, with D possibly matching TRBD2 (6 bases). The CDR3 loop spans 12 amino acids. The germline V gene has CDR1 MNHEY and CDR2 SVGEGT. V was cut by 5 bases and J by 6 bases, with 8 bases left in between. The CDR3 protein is CASSRGSNEQFF. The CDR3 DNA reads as TGTGCCAGCAGTCGGGGGAGCAATGAGCAGTTCTTC.

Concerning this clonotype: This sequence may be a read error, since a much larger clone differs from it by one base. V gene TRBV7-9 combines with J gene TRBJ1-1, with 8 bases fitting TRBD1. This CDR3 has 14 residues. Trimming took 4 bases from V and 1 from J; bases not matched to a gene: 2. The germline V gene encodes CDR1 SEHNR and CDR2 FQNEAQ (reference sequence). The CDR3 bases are TGTGCCAGCAGCTCGGGACAGGAGAACACTGAAGCTTTCTTT. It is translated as CASSSGQENTEAFF.

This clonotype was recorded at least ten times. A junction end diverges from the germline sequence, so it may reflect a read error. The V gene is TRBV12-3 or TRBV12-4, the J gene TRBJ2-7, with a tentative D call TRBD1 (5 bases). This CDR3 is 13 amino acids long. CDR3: CASSLADSYEQYF. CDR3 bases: TGTGCCAGCAGCTTAGCAGACAGCTACGAGCAGTACTTC.

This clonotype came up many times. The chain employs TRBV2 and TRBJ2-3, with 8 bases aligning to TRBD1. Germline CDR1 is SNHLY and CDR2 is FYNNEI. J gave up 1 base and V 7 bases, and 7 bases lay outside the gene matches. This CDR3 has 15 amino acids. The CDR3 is CASTEQGAGTDTQYF. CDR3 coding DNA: TGTGCCAGCACCGAGCAGGGGGCTGGCACAGATACGCAGTATTTT. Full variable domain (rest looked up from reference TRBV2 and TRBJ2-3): EPEVTQTPSHQVTQMGQEVILRCVPISNHLYFYWYRQILGQKVEFLVSFYNNEISEKSEIFDDQFSVERPDGSNFTLKIRSTKLEDSAMYFCASTEQGAGTDTQYFGPGTRLTVL.

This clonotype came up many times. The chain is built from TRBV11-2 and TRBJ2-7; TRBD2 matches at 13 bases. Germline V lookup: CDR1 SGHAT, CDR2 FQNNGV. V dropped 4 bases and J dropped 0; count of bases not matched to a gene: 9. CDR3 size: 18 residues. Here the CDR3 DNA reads TGTGCCAGCAGCTCCGGGACTAGCGGGAAGACTATCTCCTACGAGCAGTACTTC. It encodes CASSSGTSGKTISYEQYF.

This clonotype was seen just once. The CDR3 DNA follows: TGTGCCAGCAGTCCACAGATCCCGGCTAATGAAAAACTGTTTTTT. Its protein product is CASSPQIPANEKLFF. The V and J genes are TRBV27 and TRBJ1-4; D remains unclear. Germline V CDR1 and CDR2: MNHEY, SMNVEV (reference sequence). This CDR3 spans 15 amino acids. Trimming cost V 5 bases and J 3 bases, with 13 bases left between them.

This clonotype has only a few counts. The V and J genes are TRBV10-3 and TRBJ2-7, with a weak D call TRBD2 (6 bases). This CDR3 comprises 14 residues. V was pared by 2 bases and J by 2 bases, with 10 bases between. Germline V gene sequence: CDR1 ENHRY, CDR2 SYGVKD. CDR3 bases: TGTGCCATCAGTGAGGATAGCGGTGCCTACGAGCAGTACTTC. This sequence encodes CAISEDSGAYEQYF.

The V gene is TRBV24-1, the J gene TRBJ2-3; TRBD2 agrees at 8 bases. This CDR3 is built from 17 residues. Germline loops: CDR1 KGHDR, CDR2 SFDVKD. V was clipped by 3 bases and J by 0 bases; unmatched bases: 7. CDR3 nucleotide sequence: TGTGCCACCAGTGATACAACTAGCGGATCTAGCACAGATACGCAGTATTTT. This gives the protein CATSDTTSGSSTDTQYF.

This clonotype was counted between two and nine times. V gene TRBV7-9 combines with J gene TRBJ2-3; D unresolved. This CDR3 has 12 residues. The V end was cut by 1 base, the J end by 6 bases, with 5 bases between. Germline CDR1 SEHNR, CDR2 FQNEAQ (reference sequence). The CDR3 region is CASSLDLDTQYF. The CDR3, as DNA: TGTGCCAGCAGCTTAGATCTGGATACGCAGTATTTT. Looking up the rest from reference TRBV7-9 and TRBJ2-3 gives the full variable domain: DTGVSQNPRHKITKRGQNVTFRCDPISEHNRLYWYRQTLGQGPEFLTYFQNEAQLEKSRLLSDRFSAERPKGSFSTLEIQRTEQGDSAMYLCASSLDLDTQYFGPGTRLTVL.

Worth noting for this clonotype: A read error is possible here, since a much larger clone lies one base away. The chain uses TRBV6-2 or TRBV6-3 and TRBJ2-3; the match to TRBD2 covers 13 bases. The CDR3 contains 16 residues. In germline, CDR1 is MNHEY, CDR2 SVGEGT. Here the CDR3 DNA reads TGTGCCGGCAGGAGGACTAGCGGGAGTTCAGCAGATACGCAGTATTTT. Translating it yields CAGRRTSGSSADTQYF.

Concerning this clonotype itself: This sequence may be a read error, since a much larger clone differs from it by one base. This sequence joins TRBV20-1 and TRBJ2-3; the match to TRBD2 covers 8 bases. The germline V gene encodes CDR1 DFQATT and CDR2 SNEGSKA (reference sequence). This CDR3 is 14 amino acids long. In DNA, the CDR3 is TGCAGTGCTAAAGCGGGAGTCTGGACAGATACGCCGTATTTT. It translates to CSAKAGVWTDTPYF.

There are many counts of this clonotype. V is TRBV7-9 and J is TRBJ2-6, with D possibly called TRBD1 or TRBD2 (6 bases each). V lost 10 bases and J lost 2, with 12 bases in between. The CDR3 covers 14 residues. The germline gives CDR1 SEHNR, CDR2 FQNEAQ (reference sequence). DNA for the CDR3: TGTGCCAACCGTGGGGGGCCTGGGGCCAACGTCCTGACTTTC. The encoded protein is CANRGGPGANVLTF.

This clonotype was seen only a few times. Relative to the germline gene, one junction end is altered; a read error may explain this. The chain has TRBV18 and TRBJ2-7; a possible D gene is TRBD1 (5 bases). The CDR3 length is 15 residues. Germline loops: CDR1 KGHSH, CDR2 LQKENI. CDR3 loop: CASSPRSGNSYEQHF. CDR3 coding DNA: TGTGCCAGCTCACCACGGTCAGGGAACTCCTACGAGCAGCACTTC. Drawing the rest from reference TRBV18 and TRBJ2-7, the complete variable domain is NAGVMQNPRHLVRRRGQEARLRCSPMKGHSHVYWYRQLPEEGLKFMVYLQKENIIDESGMPKERFSAEFPKEGPSILRIQQVVRGDSAAYFCASSPRSGNSYEQHFGPGTRLTVT.

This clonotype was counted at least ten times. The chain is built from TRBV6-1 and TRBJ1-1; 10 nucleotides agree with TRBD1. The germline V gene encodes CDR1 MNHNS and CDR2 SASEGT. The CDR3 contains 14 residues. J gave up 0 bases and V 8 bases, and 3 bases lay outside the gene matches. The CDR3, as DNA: TGTGCCAGCTTGGGACAGGGGATGAACACTGAAGCTTTCTTT. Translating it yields CASLGQGMNTEAFF.

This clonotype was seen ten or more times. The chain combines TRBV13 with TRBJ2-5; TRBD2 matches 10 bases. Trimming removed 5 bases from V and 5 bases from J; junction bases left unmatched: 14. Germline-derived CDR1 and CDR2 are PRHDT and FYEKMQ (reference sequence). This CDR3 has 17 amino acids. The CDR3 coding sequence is TGTGCCAGCAGCACTACACCTAGCGGGAGTTGGGATGAGACCCAGTACTTC. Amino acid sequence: CASSTTPSGSWDETQYF. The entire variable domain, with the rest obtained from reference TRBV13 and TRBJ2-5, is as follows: AAGVIQSPRHLIKEKRETATLKCYPIPRHDTVYWYQQGPGQDPQFLISFYEKMQSDKGSIPDRFSAQQFSDYHSELNMSSLELGDSALYFCASSTTPSGSWDETQYFGPGTRLLVL.

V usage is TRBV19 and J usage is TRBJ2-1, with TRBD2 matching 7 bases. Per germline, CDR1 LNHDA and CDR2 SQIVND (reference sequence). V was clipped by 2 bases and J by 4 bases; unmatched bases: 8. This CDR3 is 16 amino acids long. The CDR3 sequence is CASSIKGGAGYNEQFF. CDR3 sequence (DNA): TGTGCCAGTAGTATAAAGGGAGGGGCTGGGTACAATGAGCAGTTCTTC.

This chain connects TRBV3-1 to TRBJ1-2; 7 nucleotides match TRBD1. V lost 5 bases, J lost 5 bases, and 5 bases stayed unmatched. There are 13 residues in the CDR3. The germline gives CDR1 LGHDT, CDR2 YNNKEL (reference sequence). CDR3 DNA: TGTGCCAGCAGCTGGACAGGTCTATATGGCTACACCTTC. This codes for CASSWTGLYGYTF.

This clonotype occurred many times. The CDR3 sequence is CASSLVTTGPRDNEQFF. Here the CDR3 DNA reads TGTGCCAGCAGCTTAGTAACCACAGGGCCTAGGGACAATGAGCAGTTCTTC. The V call is TRBV5-8, the J call TRBJ2-1; a possible D gene is TRBD1 (6 bases). The CDR3 has 17 amino acids. The germline V gene has CDR1 SGHTS and CDR2 YDEGEE. Trimming shortened V by 2 bases and J by 5 bases, and 20 bases separated the two germline ends.

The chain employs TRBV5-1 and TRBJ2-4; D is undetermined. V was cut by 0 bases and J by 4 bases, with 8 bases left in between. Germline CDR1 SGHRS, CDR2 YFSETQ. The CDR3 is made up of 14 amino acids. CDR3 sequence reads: CASSLGTEKNIQYF. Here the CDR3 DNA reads TGCGCCAGCAGCTTGGGGACCGAGAAAAACATTCAGTACTTC.

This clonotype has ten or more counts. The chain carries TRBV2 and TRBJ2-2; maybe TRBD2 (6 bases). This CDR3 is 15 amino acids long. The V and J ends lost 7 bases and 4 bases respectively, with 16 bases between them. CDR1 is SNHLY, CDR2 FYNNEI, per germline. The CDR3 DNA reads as TGTGCCAGCACTACCCAGGCGGAGGGCACCGGGGAGCTGTTTTTT. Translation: CASTTQAEGTGELFF.